The 13 T cell receptor beta chains below all came from one sample that was sequenced in a study of T cell repertoires in cytomegalovirus infection. MiXCR, run by TCRdb on the reads, gives a single entry per CDR3 protein. The sample contains around 170,000 distinct CDR3 sequences, about 15% of which appear only once. The material sequenced was PBMCs. The source is a human donor in good health (CMV status not recorded). Some clones in this sample may be carry-over from other donors' samples.

This clonotype came up a few times. The chain carries TRBV5-1 and TRBJ2-7; D is undetermined. The V end lost 4 bases, the J end lost 6 bases, and 8 bases lay between the germline ends. The germline CDR1 and CDR2 sequences are SGHRS and YFSETQ. The CDR3 spans 11 residues. The DNA for the CDR3 is TGCGCCAGCAGCGCCGGGTCCGAGCAGTACTTC. Translated: CASSAGSEQYF. The entire variable domain, with the rest obtained from reference TRBV5-1 and TRBJ2-7, is as follows: KAGVTQTPRYLIKTRGQQVTLSCSPISGHRSVSWYQQTPGQGLQFLFEYFSETQRNKGNFPGRFSGRQFSNSRSEMNVSTLELGDSALYLCASSAGSEQYFGPGTRLTVT.

This clonotype was detected ten times or more. The chain uses TRBV7-2 and TRBJ2-3, with D unresolved. V was pared by 4 bases and J by 4 bases, with 6 bases between. Germline V lookup: CDR1 SGHTA, CDR2 FQGNSA. The CDR3 covers 12 residues. The CDR3: CASSSFADTQYF. The CDR3 region has the DNA TGTGCCAGCAGCTCTTTTGCAGATACGCAGTATTTT.

This clonotype came up many times. CDR3 DNA sequence: TGTGCCAGCAGTTCGACTAGCGGGATGTCCTACGAGCAGTACTTC. This translates into CASSSTSGMSYEQYF. The chain couples TRBV28 to TRBJ2-7; 11 positions match TRBD2. Looked up from germline, CDR1 is MDHEN and CDR2 is SYDVKM. The V and J ends lost 4 bases and 1 base, in that order; junction bases with no gene match: 3. CDR3 length: 15 amino acids.

This clonotype was observed a few times. V and J are TRBV7-3 and TRBJ2-3, with a possible D match to TRBD2 (6 bases). V lost 4 bases and J lost 3, with 11 bases in between. In germline, CDR1 is SGHTA, CDR2 FQGTGA. This CDR3 has 14 amino acids. The CDR3 is CASSSPGLTDTQYF. The CDR3 DNA follows: TGTGCCAGCAGCTCGCCGGGACTTACAGATACGCAGTATTTT.

This sequence joins TRBV10-3 and TRBJ2-5; perhaps TRBD1 as D (5 bases). There are 13 residues in the CDR3. The V gene's germline CDR1 is ENHRY and CDR2 SYGVKD. Trimming stripped 2 bases from V and 3 bases from J, with 7 bases between. This chain's CDR3 is CAISETGKETQYF. The CDR3 DNA sequence: TGTGCCATCAGTGAGACAGGAAAAGAGACCCAGTACTTC.

This clonotype was recorded many times. The chain employs TRBV12-3 or TRBV12-4 and TRBJ1-2; D possibly corresponds to TRBD1 (6 bases). Trimming cost V 7 bases and J 2 bases, with 11 bases left between them. There are 13 residues in the CDR3. CDR3 in amino acids: CASTETGNYGYTF. The CDR3 DNA sequence: TGTGCCAGCACCGAGACAGGCAACTATGGCTACACCTTC.

V and J are TRBV27 and TRBJ2-5; TRBD1 matches at 9 bases. The V gene end was trimmed by 1 base and the J gene end by 1 base; junction bases not matched to a gene: 4. Germline lookup yields CDR1 MNHEY and CDR2 SMNVEV (reference sequence). The CDR3 is made up of 16 amino acids. This chain's CDR3 is CASSLLGQGTQETQYF. The DNA for the CDR3 is TGTGCCAGCAGTTTATTAGGACAGGGGACCCAAGAGACCCAGTACTTC.

This clonotype showed up just a few times. The CDR3 region has the DNA TGCAGTGCTAGGTTATCGAGAGCCCACCAAGAGACCCAGTACTTC. Amino acids: CSARLSRAHQETQYF. This chain connects TRBV20-1 to TRBJ2-5; D not certain. The germline V gene encodes CDR1 DFQATT and CDR2 SNEGSKA (reference sequence). V was pared by 3 bases and J by 0 bases, with 14 bases between. CDR3 length equals 15 residues.

This clonotype has at least ten counts. The rearrangement uses TRBV7-2 and TRBJ2-1; 13 nucleotides agree with TRBD2. The V segment lost 3 bases and the J segment 5 bases; nucleotides outside the gene matches: 4. CDR1 is SGHTA, CDR2 FQGNSA, per germline. CDR3 length equals 16 residues. The CDR3 is CASSLGLAGKDNEQFF. CDR3 nucleotide sequence: TGTGCCAGCAGCTTGGGACTAGCGGGAAAGGACAATGAGCAGTTCTTC. Full variable domain (rest looked up from reference TRBV7-2 and TRBJ2-1): GAGVSQSPSNKVTEKGKDVELRCDPISGHTALYWYRQSLGQGLEFLIYFQGNSAPDKSGLPSDRFSAERTGGSVSTLTIQRTQQEDSAVYLCASSLGLAGKDNEQFFGPGTRLTVL.

This clonotype has more than one count but fewer than ten. The chain is built from TRBV29-1 and TRBJ2-3; D is possibly TRBD2 (6 bases). Deletions cut 5 bases from V and 8 bases from J, with 20 bases between. This CDR3 is 14 amino acids long. In germline, CDR1 is SQVTM, CDR2 ANQGSEA. This chain's CDR3 is CSVTSGLGSGTQYF. The DNA of the CDR3 is TGCAGCGTTACCTCGGGACTGGGGTCAGGTACGCAGTATTTT.

This clonotype was counted many times. The gene calls are TRBV28 and TRBJ1-5; TRBD1 might be the D (6 bases). The CDR3 spans 12 residues. Trimming stripped 5 bases from V and 11 bases from J, with 13 bases between. The V gene's germline CDR1 is MDHEN and CDR2 SYDVKM. The CDR3 sequence: CASSQGPGAQHF. The CDR3 bases are TGTGCCAGCAGTCAGGGGCCGGGGGCCCAGCATTTT. Variable domain in full (rest from reference TRBV28 and TRBJ1-5): DVKVTQSSRYLVKRTGEKVFLECVQDMDHENMFWYRQDPGLGLRLIYFSYDVKMKEKGDIPEGYSVSREKKERFSLILESASTNQTSMYLCASSQGPGAQHFGDGTRLSIL.

About this clonotype itself: A read error is possible here, since a much larger clone lies one base away. The CDR3 ends on some other residue instead of the conserved phenylalanine or tryptophan, so this is likely a read error. The rearrangement links TRBV9 to TRBJ2-3; the match to TRBD2 covers 9 bases. J lost 6 bases, V lost 4 bases, and 9 bases had no gene match. The CDR3 contains 15 residues. Germline V CDR1 and CDR2: SGDLS, YYNGEE. The CDR3 sequence is CASSPRLAVGDTQYL. CDR3 DNA: TGTGCCAGCAGCCCCCGACTAGCGGTAGGGGATACGCAGTATCTT.

V gene TRBV11-2 combines with J gene TRBJ2-2, with 11 nucleotides matching TRBD2. The trim removed 5 bases at V and 3 bases at J, leaving 17 bases unmatched. This CDR3 is built from 20 residues. The germline V gene has CDR1 SGHAT and CDR2 FQNNGV. Written as DNA, the CDR3 is TGTGCCAGCAGCAAGCGTAGGTCGAAACTAGCGGGAGCAGACACCGGGGAGCTGTTTTTT. Protein sequence: CASSKRRSKLAGADTGELFF.